This T cell receptor (beta chain) was identified during a study of blood T cells in healthy people across ages. General study results and limits: Naive T cell percentage showed a strong correlation with TCR beta diversity.

Details on this clonotype: Its specificity is unknown.

Together with a sample-barcoded 5' primer, a J-beta primer mix was included in a second PCR lasting roughly 7 to 11 cycles. Researchers report that a template-switch adaptor with 12 random nucleotides tagged each cDNA molecule. Sequencing of every sample gave 3 million or more CDR3-containing paired-end reads. Each CDR3 protein is one row after TCRdb ran MiXCR on the 5' RACE reads. This sample has a few hundred thousand distinct CDR3 sequences; 27% occur once, and the top ten carry approximately 17%. The receptor's source is a woman in her sixties or seventies in good health. Input material: blood.

CDR3 amino acids: CSASAGQINQPQHF. The DNA for the CDR3 is TGCAGTGCTAGCGCAGGACAGATAAATCAGCCCCAGCATTTT. The chain has TRBV20-1 and TRBJ1-5, with D possibly TRBD1 on 6 matching bases. From germline, CDR1 is DFQATT and CDR2 SNEGSKA (reference sequence). The ends were cut back, 3 bases at V and 4 bases at J, with 13 bases in the middle. The CDR3 is made up of 14 amino acids.